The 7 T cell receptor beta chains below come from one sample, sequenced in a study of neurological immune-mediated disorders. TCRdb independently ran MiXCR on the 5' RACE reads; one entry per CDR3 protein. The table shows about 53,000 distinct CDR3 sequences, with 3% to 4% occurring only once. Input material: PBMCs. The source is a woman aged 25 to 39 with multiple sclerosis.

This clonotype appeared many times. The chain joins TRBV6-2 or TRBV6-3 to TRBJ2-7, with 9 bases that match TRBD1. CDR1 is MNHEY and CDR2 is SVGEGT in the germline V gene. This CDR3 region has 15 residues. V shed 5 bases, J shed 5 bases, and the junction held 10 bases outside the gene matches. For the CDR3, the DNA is TGTGCCAGCAGTGTTAGTGGACAGGGGTTCCACGAGCAGTACTTC. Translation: CASSVSGQGFHEQYF.

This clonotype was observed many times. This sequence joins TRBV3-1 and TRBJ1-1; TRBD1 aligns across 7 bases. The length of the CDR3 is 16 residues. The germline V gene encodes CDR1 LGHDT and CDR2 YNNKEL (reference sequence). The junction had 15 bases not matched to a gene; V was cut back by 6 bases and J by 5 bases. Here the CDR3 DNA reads TGTGCCAGCAGTATGAGACAGGGAAGAAGTGCAACTGAAGCTTTCTTT. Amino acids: CASSMRQGRSATEAFF.

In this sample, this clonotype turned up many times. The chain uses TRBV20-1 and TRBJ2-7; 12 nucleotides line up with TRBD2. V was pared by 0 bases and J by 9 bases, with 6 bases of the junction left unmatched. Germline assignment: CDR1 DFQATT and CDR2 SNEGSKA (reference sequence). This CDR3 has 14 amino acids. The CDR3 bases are TGCAGTGCTAGAGATAGACTAGCGGGAGTAGTGCAGTACTTC. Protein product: CSARDRLAGVVQYF.

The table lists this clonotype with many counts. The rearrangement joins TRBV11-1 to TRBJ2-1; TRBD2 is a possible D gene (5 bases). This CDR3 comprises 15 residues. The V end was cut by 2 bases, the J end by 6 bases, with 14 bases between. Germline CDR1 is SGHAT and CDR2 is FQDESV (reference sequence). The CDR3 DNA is TGTGCCAGCAGCTTAAGTGCGGGTGACGGCAATGAGCAGTTCTTC. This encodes CASSLSAGDGNEQFF.

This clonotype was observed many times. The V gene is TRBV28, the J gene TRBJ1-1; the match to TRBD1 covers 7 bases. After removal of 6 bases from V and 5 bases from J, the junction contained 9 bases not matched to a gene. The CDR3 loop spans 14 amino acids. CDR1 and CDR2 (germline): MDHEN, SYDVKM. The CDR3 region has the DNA TGTGCCAGCAGCCTACAGGGGCCCGGGACTGAAGCTTTCTTT. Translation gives CASSLQGPGTEAFF. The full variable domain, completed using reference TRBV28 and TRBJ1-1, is DVKVTQSSRYLVKRTGEKVFLECVQDMDHENMFWYRQDPGLGLRLIYFSYDVKMKEKGDIPEGYSVSREKKERFSLILESASTNQTSMYLCASSLQGPGTEAFFGQGTRLTVV.

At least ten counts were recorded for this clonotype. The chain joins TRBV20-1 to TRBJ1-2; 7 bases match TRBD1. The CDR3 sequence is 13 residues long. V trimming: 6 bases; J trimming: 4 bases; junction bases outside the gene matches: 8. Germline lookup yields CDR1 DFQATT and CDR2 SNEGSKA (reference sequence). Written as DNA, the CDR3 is TGCAGTGCCCTACAGGGGACGGGCTATGGCTACACCTTC. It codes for CSALQGTGYGYTF.

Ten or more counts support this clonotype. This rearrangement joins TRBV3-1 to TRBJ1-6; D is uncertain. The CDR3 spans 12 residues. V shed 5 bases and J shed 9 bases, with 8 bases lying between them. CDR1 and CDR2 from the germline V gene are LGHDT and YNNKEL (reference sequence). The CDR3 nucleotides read TGTGCCAGCAGCTTCCAGGTTTCACCCCTCCACTTT. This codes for CASSFQVSPLHF. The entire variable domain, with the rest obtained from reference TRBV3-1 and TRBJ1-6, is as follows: DTAVSQTPKYLVTQMGNDKSIKCEQNLGHDTMYWYKQDSKKFLKIMFSYNNKELIINETVPNRFSPKSPDKAHLNLHINSLELGDSAVYFCASSFQVSPLHFGNGTRLTVT.